A single sample is the source of the 5 T cell receptor beta chains below, sequenced in a study of T cells in Graves' hyperthyroidism and ophthalmopathy. Using RNA transcripts as the source, TCR beta CDR3 regions were amplified. RT-PCR in the first round (using the HTBI primer set) targeted the TCR CDR3. TCRdb recomputed calls from the multiplex PCR reads with MiXCR, one row per CDR3 protein. The sample carries 380,000 or so distinct CDR3 sequences, roughly 13% recorded once. The source material was blood. These receptors came from a man younger than 40 with Graves' hyperthyroidism that later progressed to Graves' ophthalmopathy.

The CDR3 is CSAREAGFHYGYTF. The CDR3 bases are TGCAGTGCTAGAGAAGCAGGGTTCCACTATGGCTACACCTTC. The rearrangement joins TRBV20-1 to TRBJ1-2; the D gene is possibly TRBD1 (5 bases). Trimming took 0 bases from V and 3 from J, leaving 11 bases between them. The CDR3 extends over 14 amino acids. Germline lookup yields CDR1 DFQATT and CDR2 SNEGSKA (reference sequence).

This clonotype was recorded many times. The V call is TRBV20-1, the J call TRBJ1-2, with D unclear. The V gene's germline CDR1 is DFQATT and CDR2 SNEGSKA (reference sequence). This CDR3 comprises 14 residues. CDR3 sequence (DNA): TGCAGCTATATTCGGGGATGGGGAACGGGTGGCTACACCTTC. This translates into CSYIRGWGTGGYTF.

This clonotype has a handful of counts. A read error may be the cause here, since a much bigger clone is one base away. The chain is built from TRBV6-1 and TRBJ2-7; TRBD1 matches at 7 bases. From germline, CDR1 is MNHNS and CDR2 SASEGT. The CDR3 length is 13 residues. Here the CDR3 DNA reads TGTGCCTGCAGAGACAGGGACTCCTACGAGCAGTACTTC. Protein product: CACRDRDSYEQYF.

This clonotype was detected many times. The CDR3 sequence: CASSLNSAHYNEQFF. Written as DNA, the CDR3 is TGTGCCAGCAGCTTGAACAGTGCCCACTACAATGAGCAGTTCTTC. The V and J genes are TRBV5-4 and TRBJ2-1; D is uncertain. The V and J ends lost 1 base and 3 bases respectively, with 11 bases between them. CDR3 length: 15 residues. The germline gives CDR1 SGHNT, CDR2 YYREEE (reference sequence).

This clonotype was recorded many times. This chain joins TRBV7-9 and TRBJ2-1; 13 bases match TRBD2. Germline V gene sequence: CDR1 SEHNR, CDR2 FQNEAQ (reference sequence). Germline trimming cut 1 base from V and 4 bases from J; bases unmatched to any gene: 4. The CDR3 has 17 amino acids. The CDR3 region is CASSLGTSGGPYNEQFF. In nucleotides, the CDR3 is TGTGCCAGCAGCTTAGGGACTAGCGGGGGCCCATACAATGAGCAGTTCTTC. The full variable domain, completed using reference TRBV7-9 and TRBJ2-1, is DTGVSQNPRHKITKRGQNVTFRCDPISEHNRLYWYRQTLGQGPEFLTYFQNEAQLEKSRLLSDRFSAERPKGSFSTLEIQRTEQGDSAMYLCASSLGTSGGPYNEQFFGPGTRLTVL.